This TCR beta chain was identified during a study of cytomegalovirus exposure and HLA in healthy donors. Trimming stripped 0 bases from V and 0 bases from J, with 8 bases between. The CDR3 sequence is 15 residues long. The germline CDR1 and CDR2 sequences are SGHRS and YFSETQ. In its sample, this clone was seen a few times. The antigen remains unidentified. The primer mix had 60 Vbeta and 13 Jbeta primers. Original methodology: In a later analysis, the count reached 80 million or so unique TCR beta chains, with roughly 12 million shared. Libraries were prepared by immunoSEQ multiplex PCR; TCRdb keeps only in-frame clonotypes and omits some of them. V and J calls and clone size follow that table, whereas D and trimming were derived from the DNA. This repertoire shows about 87,000 clones, 7.5% to 8.5% found once; its top ten account for about 2.5%. Overall study findings and caveats: TCR beta sequences reportedly predicted most subjects' HLA-A and HLA-B alleles accurately. In an earlier analysis, most TCR beta V segments were productive about 87% or about 30% of the time.

The clonotype was recovered from a man aged 50-60 years in good health and CMV-seronegative. The chain couples TRBV5-1 to TRBJ2-3; TRBD1 might be the D (5 bases). Sequencing was done on a sample of PBMCs. This chain's CDR3 is CASSLAAGSTDTQYF. The CDR3 coding sequence is TGCGCCAGCAGCTTGGCAGCAGGGAGCACAGATACGCAGTATTTT. Full variable domain (remainder filled in from reference TRBV5-1 and TRBJ2-3): KAGVTQTPRYLIKTRGQQVTLSCSPISGHRSVSWYQQTPGQGLQFLFEYFSETQRNKGNFPGRFSGRQFSNSRSEMNVSTLELGDSALYLCASSLAAGSTDTQYFGPGTRLTVL.